This passage covers 17 T cell receptor beta chains from one sample sequenced in a study of T cell changes during pregnancy in multiple sclerosis. Assay used: immunoSEQ multiplex PCR; TCRdb lists only in-frame clones, some missing. The sample lists around 43,000 clones, over 85% seen once, with roughly 3.9% in the top ten. The specimen comprised CD8+ T cells from peripheral blood mononuclear cells, sampled after pregnancy. These receptors originate from a female donor with multiple sclerosis, enrolled in a pregnancy study.

The chain carries TRBV5-4 and TRBJ2-3; D remains unclear. The CDR3 is 13 residues long. Germline V gene lookup returns CDR1 SGHNT and CDR2 YYREEE (reference sequence). Trimming took off 2 bases at V and 2 bases at J, with 6 bases between the two ends. The CDR3: CASSFFVTDTQYF. CDR3 in DNA: TGTGCCAGCAGCTTTTTCGTCACAGATACGCAGTATTTT.

The gene calls are TRBV7-2 and TRBJ2-2; no definite D call. Germline CDR1 is SGHTA and CDR2 is FQGNSA. V dropped 8 bases and J dropped 5 bases, with 6 bases sitting between them. The CDR3 extends over 11 amino acids. The DNA for the CDR3 is TGTGCCAGCCTCCGGACCGGGGAGCTGTTTTTT. Translated, it gives CASLRTGELFF.

V usage is TRBV5-1 and J usage is TRBJ2-7; D is unclear. The germline V and J ends were trimmed by 0 bases and 3 bases, with 7 bases remaining between them. Germline V gene data show CDR1 as SGHRS and CDR2 as YFSETQ. The CDR3 runs 13 residues. CDR3 protein: CASSLDFYYEQYF. The CDR3 bases are TGCGCCAGCAGCTTGGACTTCTACTACGAGCAGTACTTC.

V usage is TRBV16 and J usage is TRBJ1-1, with D maybe TRBD1 (6 bases). Per germline, CDR1 KGHSY and CDR2 FQNENV. V dropped 7 bases and J dropped 1 base, with 10 bases sitting between them. This CDR3 has 13 residues. The CDR3 DNA is TGTGCCAGCATGCCGACAGGGAACACTGAAGCTTTCTTT. Translation gives CASMPTGNTEAFF.

This chain connects TRBV7-6 to TRBJ2-7; possible D gene TRBD2, 5 bases. The CDR3 consists of 15 residues. Germline V gives CDR1 SGHVS, CDR2 FNYEAQ. The ends were cut back, 4 bases at V and 2 bases at J, with 15 bases in the middle. CDR3 sequence (DNA): TGTGCCAGCAGCTCGATGGACTCTCCAGCCTACGAGCAGTACTTC. As protein: CASSSMDSPAYEQYF.

The chain employs TRBV27 and TRBJ1-2; a possible D gene is TRBD1 (5 bases). The CDR3 covers 14 residues. Trimming cost V 2 bases and J 4 bases, with 11 bases left between them. Germline loops: CDR1 MNHEY, CDR2 SMNVEV (reference sequence). The CDR3 spells CASSLGQGAYGYTF. The CDR3, as DNA: TGTGCCAGCAGTTTAGGTCAGGGTGCCTATGGCTACACCTTC.

This chain joins TRBV7-2 and TRBJ2-7, with 11 bases identical to TRBD2. Germline V gene lookup returns CDR1 SGHTA and CDR2 FQGNSA. CDR3 size: 18 residues. V lost 6 bases and J lost 5; bases outside the gene matches: 18. CDR3 loop: CASSLPASGGHRVDEQYF. DNA of the CDR3: TGTGCCAGCAGTCTCCCCGCTAGCGGGGGGCATAGGGTAGACGAGCAGTACTTC.

The chain combines TRBV7-8 with TRBJ2-5, with 7 bases matching TRBD1. The J call may not be correct, given that the DNA end is closer to TRBJ2-7. The germline CDR1 and CDR2 sequences are SGHVS and FQNEAQ. The CDR3 has 15 amino acids. CDR3 in amino acids: CASSLSIQGTYEQYF. In DNA form, the CDR3 reads TGTGCCAGCAGCTTATCCATACAGGGGACCTACGAGCAGTACTTC.

The rearrangement links TRBV12-5 to TRBJ1-4; 8 bases fit TRBD1. Per the germline V gene, CDR1 is LGHNT and CDR2 is FRNRAP. The CDR3 is 13 residues long. The V segment lost 4 bases and the J segment 8 bases; nucleotides outside the gene matches: 3. The DNA for the CDR3 is TGTGCTAGTGGTTATGACAGGGGAGAAAAACTGTTTTTT. Encoded protein: CASGYDRGEKLFF.

The chain combines TRBV7-2 with TRBJ2-1; tentatively, D is TRBD1 (5 bases). CDR1 is SGHTA and CDR2 is FQGNSA in the germline V gene. Trimming pared 1 base from V and 6 bases from J, leaving 13 bases between. This CDR3 spans 15 amino acids. CDR3 protein: CASSLDRWKRNEQFF. CDR3 DNA sequence: TGTGCCAGCAGCTTAGACAGGTGGAAACGCAATGAGCAGTTCTTC.

The gene calls are TRBV11-2 and TRBJ2-7; 7 bases line up with TRBD2. The CDR3 contains 14 residues. The V gene's germline CDR1 is SGHAT and CDR2 FQNNGV. V gave up 1 base and J gave up 4 bases; unmatched junction bases: 4. In DNA, the CDR3 is TGTGCCAGCAGCTTAGGCGGTAGCGGGTACGAGCAGTACTTC. Translated, it gives CASSLGGSGYEQYF.

V usage is TRBV2 and J usage is TRBJ1-2, with D unresolved. The germline V gene encodes CDR1 SNHLY and CDR2 FYNNEI. The CDR3 is 14 residues long. V lost 6 bases and J 6 bases, leaving 17 bases between the germline ends. CDR3 in amino acids: CASSGSPSEDGYTF. The CDR3 DNA reads as TGTGCCAGCAGCGGGTCGCCCTCGGAGGATGGCTACACCTTC.

The chain has TRBV29-1 and TRBJ2-7, with TRBD1 as a possible D gene (6 bases). Per germline, CDR1 SQVTM and CDR2 ANQGSEA. V was pared by 7 bases and J by 3 bases, with 16 bases between. This CDR3 comprises 13 residues. The CDR3 DNA follows: TGCAGCGGAACCGGGACAAACATCTACGAGCAGTACTTC. Amino acids: CSGTGTNIYEQYF.

In its sample, this clone was seen once. The chain couples TRBV27 to TRBJ1-2; weak D call: TRBD1 (6 bases). V lost 2 bases to trimming and J lost 0 bases, with 13 bases between them. Germline assignment: CDR1 MNHEY and CDR2 SMNVEV (reference sequence). This CDR3 spans 16 amino acids. The CDR3 protein is CASSLGGARSNYGYTF. DNA for the CDR3: TGTGCCAGCAGTTTAGGGGGGGCGCGTTCTAACTATGGCTACACCTTC.

This clone was detected only a few times. The genes are TRBV27 and TRBJ1-1, with 10 bases lining up with TRBD1. Germline assignment: CDR1 MNHEY and CDR2 SMNVEV (reference sequence). V lost 8 bases, J lost 5 bases, and 5 bases stayed unmatched. This CDR3 comprises 13 residues. The CDR3 bases are TGTGCCAGCTGGGACAGGGGTAGTACTGAAGCTTTCTTT. Protein product: CASWDRGSTEAFF.

The CDR3 reads CASLQREGVRDEQFF. The DNA for the CDR3 is TGTGCCTCCCTCCAGAGGGAGGGGGTGAGGGATGAGCAGTTCTTC. V usage is TRBV19 and J usage is TRBJ2-1, with D tentatively TRBD2 (7 bases). In germline, CDR1 is LNHDA, CDR2 SQIVND (reference sequence). The V end was cut by 11 bases, the J end by 8 bases, with 25 bases between. This CDR3 has 15 residues.

The V gene is TRBV7-9, the J gene TRBJ2-7; 14 bases agree with TRBD2. This CDR3 has 15 amino acids. V lost 4 bases and J lost 4; bases outside the gene matches: 3. Germline loops: CDR1 SEHNR, CDR2 FQNEAQ (reference sequence). The CDR3 region has the DNA TGTGCCAGCAGCTGGACTAGCGGGGGGATTTACGAGCAGTACTTC. Translation: CASSWTSGGIYEQYF.